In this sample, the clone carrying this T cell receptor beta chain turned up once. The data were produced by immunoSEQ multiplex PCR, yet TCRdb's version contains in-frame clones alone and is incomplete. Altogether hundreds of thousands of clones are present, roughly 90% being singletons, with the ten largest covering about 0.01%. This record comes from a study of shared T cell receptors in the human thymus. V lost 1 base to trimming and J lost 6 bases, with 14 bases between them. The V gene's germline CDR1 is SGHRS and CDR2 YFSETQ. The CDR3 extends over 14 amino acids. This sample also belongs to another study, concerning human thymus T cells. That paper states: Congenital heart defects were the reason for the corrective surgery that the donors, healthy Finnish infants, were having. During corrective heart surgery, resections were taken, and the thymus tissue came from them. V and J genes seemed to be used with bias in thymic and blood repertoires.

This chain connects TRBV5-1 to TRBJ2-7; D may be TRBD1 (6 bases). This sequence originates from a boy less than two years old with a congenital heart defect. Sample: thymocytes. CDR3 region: CASSLSGDLGEQYF. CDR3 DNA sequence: TGCGCCAGCAGCTTGTCAGGGGATCTCGGCGAGCAGTACTTC. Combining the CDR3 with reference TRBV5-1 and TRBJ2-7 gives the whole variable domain KAGVTQTPRYLIKTRGQQVTLSCSPISGHRSVSWYQQTPGQGLQFLFEYFSETQRNKGNFPGRFSGRQFSNSRSEMNVSTLELGDSALYLCASSLSGDLGEQYFGPGTRLTVT.